These T cell receptor beta chains were read from a single sample in a study of blood T cells in healthy people across ages. From the 5' RACE reads, TCRdb called clonotypes with MiXCR, one entry per CDR3 protein. The sample has about a million distinct CDR3 sequences; roughly two fifths are singletons. The sequencing input was blood. These receptors were collected from a man aged 18 to 30 in good health. Each CDR3 is given with its conserved first and last residue. D genes are given only for firm matches. Not all rows give a size; the values are once, few, many and, for expanded clones, a class.

D gene	V gene	J gene	CDR3 length	clone size	CDR3 DNA	CDR3 protein
TRBD1	TRBV12-3/TRBV12-4	TRBJ2-5	14	many	TGTGCCAGCAGTTATGGGGACAGACAAGAGACCCAGTACTTC	CASSYGDRQETQYF
.	TRBV2	TRBJ1-6	13	.	TGTGCCAGCAGACGGAGAAATAATTCACCCCTCCACTTT	CASRRRNNSPLHF
.	TRBV6-6	TRBJ1-2	14	many	TGTGCCAGCAGTTATGCGGAACGTAACTATGGCTACACCTTC	CASSYAERNYGYTF
.	TRBV5-1	TRBJ1-4	16	few	TGCGCCAGCAGCTTGGGAAGACGAATCCTTGATGAAAAACTGTTTTTT	CASSLGRRILDEKLFF
TRBD1	TRBV6-2/TRBV6-3	TRBJ1-5	13	.	TGTGCCAGCAGTTTCGGACAGGGGGCAACCCAGCATTTT	CASSFGQGATQHF
TRBD2	TRBV4-2	TRBJ2-3	16	.	TGTGCCAGCAGCCAAGTGGGTCCTAGCGGGGCAGATACGCAGTATTTT	CASSQVGPSGADTQYF
TRBD2	TRBV20-1	TRBJ2-3	15	.	TGCAGTGCTAGCGGGACTAGCGGATTCACAGATACGCAGTATTTT	CSASGTSGFTDTQYF
.	TRBV29-1	TRBJ2-1	12	few	TGCAGCGTTAGGACCATCGACAATGAGCAGTTCTTC	CSVRTIDNEQFF
TRBD1	TRBV19	TRBJ1-5	16	.	TGTGCCAGTAGCCGGAGAGCAGGGGGCCCAAATCAGCCCCAGCATTTT	CASSRRAGGPNQPQHF
TRBD1	TRBV4-1	TRBJ2-1	17	.	TGCGCCAGCAGCCAAGCTTTAGACAGGGGGATAAACAATGAGCAGTTCTTC	CASSQALDRGINNEQFF